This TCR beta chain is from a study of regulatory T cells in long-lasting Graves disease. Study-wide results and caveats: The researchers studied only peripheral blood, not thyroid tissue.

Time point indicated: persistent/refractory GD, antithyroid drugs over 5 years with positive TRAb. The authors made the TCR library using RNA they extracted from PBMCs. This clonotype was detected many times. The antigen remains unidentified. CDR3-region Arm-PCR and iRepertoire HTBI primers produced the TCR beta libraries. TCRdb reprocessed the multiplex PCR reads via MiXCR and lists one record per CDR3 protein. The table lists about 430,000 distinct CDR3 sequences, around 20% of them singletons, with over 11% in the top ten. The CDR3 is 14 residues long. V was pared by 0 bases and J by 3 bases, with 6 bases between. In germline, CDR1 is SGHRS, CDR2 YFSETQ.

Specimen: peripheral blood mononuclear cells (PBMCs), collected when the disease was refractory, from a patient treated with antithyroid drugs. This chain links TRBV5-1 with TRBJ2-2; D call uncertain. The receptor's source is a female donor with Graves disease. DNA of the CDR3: TGCGCCAGCAGCTTGGAGGGCCACACCGGGGAGCTGTTTTTT. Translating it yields CASSLEGHTGELFF.